Listed here are 17 T cell receptor beta chains from one sample, sequenced in a study of T cells in Graves' hyperthyroidism and ophthalmopathy. The CDR3 regions of TCR beta were amplified from RNA transcripts. HTBI primers were employed in a first-round RT-PCR of the TCR CDR3. TCRdb reprocessed the multiplex PCR reads via MiXCR and lists one record per CDR3 protein. This table has a few hundred thousand distinct CDR3 sequences, just over 45% appearing once. The specimen sequenced was peripheral blood or thyroid tissue (not recorded which). All receptors derive from a woman aged 18-29 years with Graves' hyperthyroidism.

This clonotype was recorded a few times. V gene TRBV18 combines with J gene TRBJ1-1, with TRBD1 as a possible D gene (6 bases). CDR3 size: 14 residues. Germline V gives CDR1 KGHSH, CDR2 LQKENI. V was clipped by 1 base and J by 4 bases, with 10 bases between them. CDR3 bases: TGTGCCAGCTCACCACGGAAAGGGGGCACTGAAGCTTTCTTT. Residues: CASSPRKGGTEAFF.

The chain joins TRBV7-2 to TRBJ1-2; the D is unclear. CDR1 SGHTA and CDR2 FQGNSA come from the germline V gene. The CDR3 covers 13 residues. V was shortened by 4 bases and J by 6 bases, with 12 bases between the two germline ends. Here the CDR3 DNA reads TGTGCCAGCAGCTCACCAGTAGGTCATGGCTACACCTTC. This translates into CASSSPVGHGYTF.

Ten or more counts support this clonotype. This rearrangement joins TRBV6-5 to TRBJ1-2; unclear D gene. Germline V CDR1 and CDR2: MNHEY, SVGAGI. The CDR3 is 13 residues long. V was trimmed by 2 bases and J by 8 bases, leaving 12 bases between them. The CDR3 loop reads CASSYMALGGYTF. DNA for the CDR3: TGTGCCAGCAGTTACATGGCCTTGGGCGGCTACACCTTC.

Points on this clonotype: This is likely a read error, given that the CDR3 carries no conserved phenylalanine or tryptophan at its end. The V call is TRBV12-3 or TRBV12-4, the J call TRBJ2-5; tentatively, D is TRBD1 (6 bases). This CDR3 comprises 14 residues. V was cut by 5 bases and J by 9 bases, with 19 bases left in between. DNA for the CDR3: TGTGCCAGCAGTCAAAGAGGATCGGGACAACCCCAGTACCTC. It translates to CASSQRGSGQPQYL.

This clonotype has a count of ten or more. The gene calls are TRBV24-1 and TRBJ1-1, with a weak D call TRBD1 (6 bases). The CDR3 is made up of 13 amino acids. CDR1 and CDR2 (germline): KGHDR, SFDVKD. The V end was cut by 7 bases, the J end by 1 base, with 9 bases between. DNA of the CDR3: TGTGCCACCAGGGACAGCCAGAACACTGAAGCTTTCTTT. Protein sequence: CATRDSQNTEAFF.

The chain carries TRBV19 and TRBJ2-1; D may correspond to TRBD1 or TRBD2 (6 bases each). Germline assignment: CDR1 LNHDA and CDR2 SQIVND (reference sequence). CDR3 size: 16 residues. The V gene lost 3 bases and the J gene lost 5 bases, with 17 bases spanning the gap. CDR3: CASSISGGQPDNEQFF. The CDR3 nucleotides are TGTGCCAGTAGTATTAGCGGCGGACAGCCGGACAATGAGCAGTTCTTC.

The genes are TRBV7-9 and TRBJ1-2, with TRBD1 matching 7 bases. CDR1 and CDR2 from the germline V gene are SEHNR and FQNEAQ (reference sequence). Germline trimming cut 5 bases from V and 8 bases from J; bases unmatched to any gene: 11. CDR3 length: 14 residues. The CDR3 bases are TGTGCCAGCAGCCAGGCAGGGGGATTGCGAGGCTACACCTTC. Its translation: CASSQAGGLRGYTF.

This chain links TRBV6-5 with TRBJ2-7; 7 nucleotides line up with TRBD2. The CDR3 runs to 15 residues. Germline V gene lookup returns CDR1 MNHEY and CDR2 SVGAGI. V shed 5 bases and J 6 bases; nucleotides not matched to a gene: 13. The CDR3 coding sequence is TGTGCCAGCAGTCCCGGGACTACCCTAGGAGGCGAGCAGTACTTC. Its protein is CASSPGTTLGGEQYF.

This clonotype showed up many times. The chain has TRBV9 and TRBJ1-6; weak D call: TRBD1 (5 bases). V gave up 3 bases and J gave up 7 bases, with 14 bases separating them. From germline, CDR1 is SGDLS and CDR2 YYNGEE. The CDR3 length is 15 residues. The CDR3 coding sequence is TGTGCCAGCAGCGCCTCCGGGACGGGGAATTCACCCCTCCACTTT. Translating it yields CASSASGTGNSPLHF.

This sequence joins TRBV20-1 and TRBJ2-7, with TRBD2 identical over 10 bases. Per germline, CDR1 DFQATT and CDR2 SNEGSKA (reference sequence). V gave up 3 bases and J gave up 5 bases; unmatched junction bases: 10. This CDR3 comprises 15 residues. The CDR3 region is CSASQAGGGLDEQYF. CDR3 DNA: TGCAGTGCTAGTCAAGCGGGAGGGGGACTGGACGAGCAGTACTTC.

The chain links TRBV10-3 to TRBJ2-7; D may match TRBD1 or TRBD2 (5 bases each). The V gene's germline CDR1 is ENHRY and CDR2 SYGVKD. This CDR3 is 13 amino acids long. Trimming pared 9 bases from V and 2 bases from J, leaving 14 bases between. CDR3 region: CAITRGGTYEQYF. For the CDR3, the DNA is TGTGCCATAACCCGGGGCGGAACCTACGAGCAGTACTTC.

This sequence joins TRBV11-2 and TRBJ1-2, with TRBD1 as a possible D gene (5 bases). The CDR3 totals 15 residues. The germline V gene encodes CDR1 SGHAT and CDR2 FQNNGV. Trimming stripped 2 bases from V and 4 bases from J, with 14 bases between. CDR3: CASSLSGTDTYGYTF. DNA of the CDR3: TGTGCCAGCAGCTTATCAGGGACGGACACCTATGGCTACACCTTC.

In this sample, this clonotype turned up once. This chain joins TRBV7-9 and TRBJ2-7, with D perhaps TRBD2 (6 bases). This CDR3 spans 15 amino acids. The germline V gene encodes CDR1 SEHNR and CDR2 FQNEAQ (reference sequence). Trimming pared 5 bases from V and 3 bases from J, leaving 17 bases between. The DNA for the CDR3 is TGTGCCAGCAGCCGACGGACGGAGGAGGGCTACGAGCAGTACTTC. It codes for CASSRRTEEGYEQYF.

V and J are TRBV29-1 and TRBJ2-2; no definite D call. The V and J ends lost 4 bases and 7 bases respectively, with 10 bases between them. In germline, CDR1 is SQVTM, CDR2 ANQGSEA. The CDR3 runs to 12 residues. CDR3 sequence (DNA): TGCAGCGTTGGACTCGCTTACGGGGAGCTGTTTTTT. Translating it yields CSVGLAYGELFF.

The sample holds many counts of this clonotype. This chain links TRBV2 with TRBJ2-7, with 11 bases lining up with TRBD2. V was pared by 7 bases and J by 4 bases, with 9 bases of the junction left unmatched. This CDR3 comprises 15 residues. Germline loops: CDR1 SNHLY, CDR2 FYNNEI. CDR3 protein: CASTQTSGIPYEQYF. The CDR3 coding sequence is TGTGCCAGCACCCAGACTAGCGGGATTCCTTACGAGCAGTACTTC.

V usage is TRBV4-2 and J usage is TRBJ2-7, with TRBD2 as a possible D gene (6 bases). This CDR3 has 15 amino acids. Trimming shortened V by 4 bases and J by 12 bases, and 25 bases separated the two germline ends. In germline, CDR1 is LGHNA, CDR2 YNFKEQ. CDR3 sequence (DNA): TGTGCCAGCAGCCCGTTAGCGGCAAGCTCCTACGGGCGGTACTTC. Its translation is CASSPLAASSYGRYF.

The table lists this clonotype with many counts. The V and J genes are TRBV12-5 and TRBJ1-1; no definite D call. The CDR3 spans 13 residues. Germline V lookup: CDR1 LGHNT, CDR2 FRNRAP. V was pared by 6 bases and J by 6 bases, with 14 bases between. The DNA of the CDR3 is TGTGCTAGTGGGCGAACGTCAAGGGCTGAAGCTTTCTTT. It codes for CASGRTSRAEAFF.